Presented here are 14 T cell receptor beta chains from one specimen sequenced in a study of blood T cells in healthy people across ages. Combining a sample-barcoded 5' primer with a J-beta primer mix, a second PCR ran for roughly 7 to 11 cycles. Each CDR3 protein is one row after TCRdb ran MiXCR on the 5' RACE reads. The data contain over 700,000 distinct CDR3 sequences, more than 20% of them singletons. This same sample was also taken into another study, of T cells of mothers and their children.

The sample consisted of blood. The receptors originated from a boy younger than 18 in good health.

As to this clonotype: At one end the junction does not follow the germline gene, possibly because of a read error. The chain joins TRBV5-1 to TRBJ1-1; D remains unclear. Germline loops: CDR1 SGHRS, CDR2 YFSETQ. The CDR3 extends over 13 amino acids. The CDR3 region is CASSPGENTEAVF. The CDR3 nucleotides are TGCGCCAGCAGCCCCGGGGAGAACACTGAAGCTGTCTTT.

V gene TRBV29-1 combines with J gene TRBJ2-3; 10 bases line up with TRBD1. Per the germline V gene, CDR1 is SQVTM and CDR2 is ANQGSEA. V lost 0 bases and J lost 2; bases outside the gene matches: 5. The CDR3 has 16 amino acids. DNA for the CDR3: TGCAGCGTTGAAGACCCGGGACAGGGGAACACAGATACGCAGTATTTT. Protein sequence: CSVEDPGQGNTDTQYF.

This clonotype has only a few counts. CDR3 sequence (DNA): TGTGCCACCAGCAGAGTACCGGGACAGGGGGCTACATACTCCTACGAGCAGTACTTC. It codes for CATSRVPGQGATYSYEQYF. The V and J genes are TRBV15 and TRBJ2-7; 12 nucleotides agree with TRBD1. The CDR3 is 19 amino acids. CDR1 is LNHNV, CDR2 YYDKDF, per germline (reference sequence). V was pared by 1 base and J by 0 bases, with 10 bases of the junction left unmatched.

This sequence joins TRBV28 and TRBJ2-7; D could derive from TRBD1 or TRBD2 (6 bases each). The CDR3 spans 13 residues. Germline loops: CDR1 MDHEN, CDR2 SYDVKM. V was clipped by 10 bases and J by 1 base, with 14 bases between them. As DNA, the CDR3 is TGTGCCACACACAGGGAGGAGTCCTACGAGCAGTACTTC. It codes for CATHREESYEQYF.

The CDR3 protein is CASSHGTDLQETQYF. DNA for the CDR3: TGCGCCAGCAGCCACGGGACAGATCTTCAAGAGACCCAGTACTTC. V gene TRBV4-3 combines with J gene TRBJ2-5; 7 bases are a match to TRBD1. The V gene's germline CDR1 is LGHNA and CDR2 YSLEER. V shed 3 bases and J 2 bases; nucleotides not matched to a gene: 6. This CDR3 is 15 amino acids long.

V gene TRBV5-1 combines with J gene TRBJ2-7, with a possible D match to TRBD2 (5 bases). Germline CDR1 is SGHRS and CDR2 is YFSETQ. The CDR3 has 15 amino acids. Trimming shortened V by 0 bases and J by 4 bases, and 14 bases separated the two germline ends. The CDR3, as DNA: TGCGCCAGCAGCTTGGCCGCGGGCGGTGAGTACGAGCAGTACTTC. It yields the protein CASSLAAGGEYEQYF.

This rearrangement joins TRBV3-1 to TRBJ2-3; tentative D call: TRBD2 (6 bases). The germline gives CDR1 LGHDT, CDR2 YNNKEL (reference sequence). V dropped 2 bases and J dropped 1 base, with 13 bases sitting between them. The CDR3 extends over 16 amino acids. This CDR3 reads CASSQWVSGRTDTQYF. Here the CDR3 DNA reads TGTGCCAGCAGCCAATGGGTTAGCGGACGCACAGATACGCAGTATTTT.

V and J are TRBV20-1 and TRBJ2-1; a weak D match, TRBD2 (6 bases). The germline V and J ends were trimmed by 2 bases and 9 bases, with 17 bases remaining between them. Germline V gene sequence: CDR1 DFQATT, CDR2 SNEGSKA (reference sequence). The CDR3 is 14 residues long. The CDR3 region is CSARPGAVGGEQFF. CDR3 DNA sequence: TGCAGTGCTAGACCTGGCGCCGTCGGGGGTGAGCAGTTCTTC.

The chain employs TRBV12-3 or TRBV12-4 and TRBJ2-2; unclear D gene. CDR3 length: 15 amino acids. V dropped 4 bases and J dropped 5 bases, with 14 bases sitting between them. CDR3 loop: CASSSADLPTGELFF. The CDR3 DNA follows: TGTGCCAGCAGTTCGGCGGACCTCCCTACCGGGGAGCTGTTTTTT.

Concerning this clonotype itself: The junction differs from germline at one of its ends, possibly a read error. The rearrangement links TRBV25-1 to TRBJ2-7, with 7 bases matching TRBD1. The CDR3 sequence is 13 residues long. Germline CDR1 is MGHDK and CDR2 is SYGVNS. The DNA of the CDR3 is TGTGCCTGCAGTGACAGGGTGACCTACGAGCAGTACTTC. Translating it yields CACSDRVTYEQYF.

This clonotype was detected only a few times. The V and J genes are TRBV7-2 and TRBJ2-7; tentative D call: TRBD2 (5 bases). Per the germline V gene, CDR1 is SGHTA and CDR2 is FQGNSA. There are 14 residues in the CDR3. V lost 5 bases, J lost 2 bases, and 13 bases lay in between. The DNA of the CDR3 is TGTGCCAGCAGCCCCTGGACTGCGACCTACGAGCAGTACTTC. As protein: CASSPWTATYEQYF.

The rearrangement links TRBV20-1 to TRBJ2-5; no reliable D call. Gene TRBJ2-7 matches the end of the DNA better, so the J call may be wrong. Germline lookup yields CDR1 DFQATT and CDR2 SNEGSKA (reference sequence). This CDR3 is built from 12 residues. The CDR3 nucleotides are TGCAGTGCTAGAGATCAAGGGCCCGAGCAGTACTTC. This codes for CSARDQGPEQYF.

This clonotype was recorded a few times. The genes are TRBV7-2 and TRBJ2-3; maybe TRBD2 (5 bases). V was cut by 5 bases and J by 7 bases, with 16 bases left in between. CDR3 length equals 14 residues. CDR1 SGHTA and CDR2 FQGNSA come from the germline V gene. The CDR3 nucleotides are TGTGCCAGCAGCCCCAGGACTGAACTCAATACGCAGTATTTT. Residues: CASSPRTELNTQYF.

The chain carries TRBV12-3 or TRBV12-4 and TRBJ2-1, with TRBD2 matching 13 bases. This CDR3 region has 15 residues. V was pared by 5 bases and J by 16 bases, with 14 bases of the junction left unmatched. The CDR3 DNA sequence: TGTGCCAGCAGTCTGCCCCCGGGACTAGCGGGGAATAGATTCTTC. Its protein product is CASSLPPGLAGNRFF.